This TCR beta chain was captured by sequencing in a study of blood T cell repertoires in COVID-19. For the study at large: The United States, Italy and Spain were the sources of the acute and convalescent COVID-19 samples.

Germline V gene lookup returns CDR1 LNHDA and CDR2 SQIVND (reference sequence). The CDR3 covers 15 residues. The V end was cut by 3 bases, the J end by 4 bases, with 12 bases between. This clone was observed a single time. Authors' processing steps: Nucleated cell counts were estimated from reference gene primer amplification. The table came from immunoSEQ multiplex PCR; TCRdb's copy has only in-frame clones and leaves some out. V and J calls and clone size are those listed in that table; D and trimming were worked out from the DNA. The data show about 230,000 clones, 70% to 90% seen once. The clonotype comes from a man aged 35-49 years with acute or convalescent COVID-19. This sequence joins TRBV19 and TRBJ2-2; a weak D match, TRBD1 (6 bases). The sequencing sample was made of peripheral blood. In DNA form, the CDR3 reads TGTGCCAGTAGTATGGTCCAGGGGACCACCGGGGAGCTGTTTTTT. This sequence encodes CASSMVQGTTGELFF.